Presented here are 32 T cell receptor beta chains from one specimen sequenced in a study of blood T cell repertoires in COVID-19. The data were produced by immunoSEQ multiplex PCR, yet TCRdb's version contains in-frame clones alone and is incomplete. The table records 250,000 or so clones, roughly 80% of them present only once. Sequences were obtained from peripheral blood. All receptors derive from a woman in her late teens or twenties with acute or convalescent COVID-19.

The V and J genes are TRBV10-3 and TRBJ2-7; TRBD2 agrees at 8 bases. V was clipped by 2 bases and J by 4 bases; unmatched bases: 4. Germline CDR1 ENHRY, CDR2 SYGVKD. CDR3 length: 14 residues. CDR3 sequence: CAISENVAGYEQYF. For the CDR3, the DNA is TGTGCCATCAGTGAGAATGTAGCGGGGTACGAGCAGTACTTC.

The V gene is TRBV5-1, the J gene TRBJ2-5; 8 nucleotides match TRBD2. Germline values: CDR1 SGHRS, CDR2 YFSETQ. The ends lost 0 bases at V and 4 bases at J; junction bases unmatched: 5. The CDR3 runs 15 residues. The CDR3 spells CASSLGAGGLETQYF. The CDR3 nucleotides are TGCGCCAGCAGCTTGGGGGCGGGAGGATTAGAGACCCAGTACTTC.

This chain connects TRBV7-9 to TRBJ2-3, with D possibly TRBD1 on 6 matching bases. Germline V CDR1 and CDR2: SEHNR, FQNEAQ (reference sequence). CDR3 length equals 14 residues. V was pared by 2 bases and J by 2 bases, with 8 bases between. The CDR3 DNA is TGTGCCAGCAGCTTACAGGGGATCACAGATACGCAGTATTTT. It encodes CASSLQGITDTQYF.

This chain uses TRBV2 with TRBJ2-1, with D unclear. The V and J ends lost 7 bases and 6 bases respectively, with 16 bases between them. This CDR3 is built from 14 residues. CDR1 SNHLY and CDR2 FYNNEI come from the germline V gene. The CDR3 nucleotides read TGTGCCAGCAACAACTGGCGGCCAGTCAATGAGCAGTTCTTC. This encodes CASNNWRPVNEQFF.

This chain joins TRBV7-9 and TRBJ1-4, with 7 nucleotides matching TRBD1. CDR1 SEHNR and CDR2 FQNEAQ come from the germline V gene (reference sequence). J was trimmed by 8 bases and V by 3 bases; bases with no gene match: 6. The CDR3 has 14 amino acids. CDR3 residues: CASSFGQGGEKLFF. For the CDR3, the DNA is TGTGCCAGCAGCTTCGGTCAGGGGGGAGAAAAACTGTTTTTT.

CDR3 loop: CASSPAAGQPQHF. CDR3 nucleotide sequence: TGTGCCAGCAGCCCCGCCGCCGGTCAGCCCCAGCATTTT. The rearrangement uses TRBV12-3 or TRBV12-4 and TRBJ1-5; D is undetermined. The CDR3 sequence is 13 residues long. V lost 6 bases to trimming and J lost 6 bases, with 12 bases between them.

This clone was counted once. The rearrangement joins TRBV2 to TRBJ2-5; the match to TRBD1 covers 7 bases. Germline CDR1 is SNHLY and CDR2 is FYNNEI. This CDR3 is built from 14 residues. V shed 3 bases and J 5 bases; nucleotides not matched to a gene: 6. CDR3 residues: CASSDGQVGETQYF. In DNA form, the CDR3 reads TGTGCCAGCAGTGACGGACAGGTTGGGGAGACCCAGTACTTC.

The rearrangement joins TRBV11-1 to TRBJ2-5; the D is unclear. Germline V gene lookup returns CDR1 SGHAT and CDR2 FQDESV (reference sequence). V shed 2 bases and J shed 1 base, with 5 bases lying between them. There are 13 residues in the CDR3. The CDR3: CASSLILQETQYF. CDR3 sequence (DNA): TGTGCCAGCAGCTTAATCCTCCAAGAGACCCAGTACTTC.

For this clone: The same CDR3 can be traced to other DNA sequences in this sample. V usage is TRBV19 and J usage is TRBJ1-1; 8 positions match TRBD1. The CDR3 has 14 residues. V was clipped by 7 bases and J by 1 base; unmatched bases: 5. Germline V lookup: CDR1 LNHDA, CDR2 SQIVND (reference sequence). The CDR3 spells CASTRDRGNTEAFF. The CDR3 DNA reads TGTGCCAGTACCAGAGACAGGGGGAACACTGAAGCTTTCTTT. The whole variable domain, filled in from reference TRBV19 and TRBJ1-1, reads DGGITQSPKYLFRKEGQNVTLSCEQNLNHDAMYWYRQDPGQGLRLIYYSQIVNDFQKGDIAEGYSVSREKKESFPLTVTSAQKNPTAFYLCASTRDRGNTEAFFGQGTRLTVV.

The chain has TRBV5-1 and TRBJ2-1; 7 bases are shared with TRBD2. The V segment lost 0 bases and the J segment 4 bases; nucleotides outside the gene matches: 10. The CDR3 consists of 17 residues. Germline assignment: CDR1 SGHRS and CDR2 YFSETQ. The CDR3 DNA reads TGCGCCAGCAGCTTGGACGGTTGGGAGGGGTATTACAATGAGCAGTTCTTC. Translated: CASSLDGWEGYYNEQFF. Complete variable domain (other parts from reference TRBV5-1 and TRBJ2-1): KAGVTQTPRYLIKTRGQQVTLSCSPISGHRSVSWYQQTPGQGLQFLFEYFSETQRNKGNFPGRFSGRQFSNSRSEMNVSTLELGDSALYLCASSLDGWEGYYNEQFFGPGTRLTVL.

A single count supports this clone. CDR3 sequence: CATTPAGRATDTQYF. In DNA, the CDR3 is TGTGCCACCACCCCAGCGGGGAGGGCCACAGATACGCAGTATTTT. The rearrangement joins TRBV19 to TRBJ2-3, with 7 bases lining up with TRBD2. In germline, CDR1 is LNHDA, CDR2 SQIVND (reference sequence). The V segment lost 10 bases and the J segment 2 bases; nucleotides outside the gene matches: 12. The CDR3 length is 15 residues.

The CDR3 DNA reads as TGTGCCAGTAGTAGGACCAGCGGGAGCTCCTACAATGAGCAGTTCTTC. Residues: CASSRTSGSSYNEQFF. The chain carries TRBV19 and TRBJ2-1; 8 nucleotides align to TRBD2. V was pared by 4 bases and J by 0 bases, with 5 bases of the junction left unmatched. CDR1 LNHDA and CDR2 SQIVND come from the germline V gene (reference sequence). There are 16 residues in the CDR3.

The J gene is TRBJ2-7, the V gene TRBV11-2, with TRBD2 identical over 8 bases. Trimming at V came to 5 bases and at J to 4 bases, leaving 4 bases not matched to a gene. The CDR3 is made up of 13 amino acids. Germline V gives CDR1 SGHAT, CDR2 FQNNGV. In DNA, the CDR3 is TGTGCCAGCAGCCAAAGCGGGAGATACGAGCAGTACTTC. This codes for CASSQSGRYEQYF.

The CDR3 DNA sequence: TGTGCCAGCAGCGTAGGGAGCTCCTACGAGCAGTACTTC. It codes for CASSVGSSYEQYF. The rearrangement uses TRBV9 and TRBJ2-7; D is undetermined. Germline V gene lookup returns CDR1 SGDLS and CDR2 YYNGEE. The CDR3 loop spans 13 amino acids. Trimming shortened V by 0 bases and J by 0 bases, and 4 bases separated the two germline ends. Based on the CDR3 plus reference TRBV9 and TRBJ2-7, the full variable domain is DSGVTQTPKHLITATGQRVTLRCSPRSGDLSVYWYQQSLDQGLQFLIQYYNGEERAKGNILERFSAQQFPDLHSELNLSSLELGDSALYFCASSVGSSYEQYFGPGTRLTVT.

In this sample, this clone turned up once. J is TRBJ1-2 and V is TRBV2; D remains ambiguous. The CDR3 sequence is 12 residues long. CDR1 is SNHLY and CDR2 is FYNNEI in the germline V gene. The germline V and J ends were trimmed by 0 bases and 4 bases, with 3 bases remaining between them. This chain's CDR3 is CASSEALYGYTF. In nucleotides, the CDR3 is TGTGCCAGCAGTGAAGCACTCTATGGCTACACCTTC. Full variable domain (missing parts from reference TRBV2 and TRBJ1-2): EPEVTQTPSHQVTQMGQEVILRCVPISNHLYFYWYRQILGQKVEFLVSFYNNEISEKSEIFDDQFSVERPDGSNFTLKIRSTKLEDSAMYFCASSEALYGYTFGSGTRLTVV.

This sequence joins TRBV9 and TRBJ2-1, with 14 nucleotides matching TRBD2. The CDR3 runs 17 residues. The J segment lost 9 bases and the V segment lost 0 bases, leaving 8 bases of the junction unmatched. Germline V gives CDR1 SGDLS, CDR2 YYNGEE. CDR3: CASSVGGLAGVVGEQFF. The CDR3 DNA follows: TGTGCCAGCAGCGTAGGGGGACTAGCGGGAGTAGTGGGTGAGCAGTTCTTC.

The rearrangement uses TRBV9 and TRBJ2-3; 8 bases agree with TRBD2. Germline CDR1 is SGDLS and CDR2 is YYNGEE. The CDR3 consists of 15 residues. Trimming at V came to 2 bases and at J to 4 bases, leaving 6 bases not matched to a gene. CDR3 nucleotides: TGTGCCAGCAGCGTCGGGACTAGTGATGCAGATACGCAGTATTTT. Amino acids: CASSVGTSDADTQYF.

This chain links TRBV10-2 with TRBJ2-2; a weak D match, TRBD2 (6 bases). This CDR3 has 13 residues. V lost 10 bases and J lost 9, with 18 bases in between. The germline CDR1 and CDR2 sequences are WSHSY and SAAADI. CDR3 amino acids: CATLASPRRELFF. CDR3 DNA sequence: TGCGCCACCCTAGCGAGCCCTCGGAGGGAGCTGTTTTTT.

The CDR3 protein is CASSAPGQGPLMNTEAFF. The CDR3 DNA follows: TGTGCCAGTAGTGCTCCGGGACAGGGACCCCTAATGAACACTGAAGCTTTCTTT. V gene TRBV19 combines with J gene TRBJ1-1; 9 bases align to TRBD1. The junction had 13 bases not matched to a gene; V was cut back by 5 bases and J by 0 bases. Germline V lookup: CDR1 LNHDA, CDR2 SQIVND (reference sequence). CDR3 length: 18 residues.

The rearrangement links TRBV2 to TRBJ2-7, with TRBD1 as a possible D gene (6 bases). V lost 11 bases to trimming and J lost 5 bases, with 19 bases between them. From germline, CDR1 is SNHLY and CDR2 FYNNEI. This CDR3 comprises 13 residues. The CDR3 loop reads CAGGYREGDEQYF. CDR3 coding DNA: TGTGCCGGGGGATACAGGGAAGGCGACGAGCAGTACTTC.

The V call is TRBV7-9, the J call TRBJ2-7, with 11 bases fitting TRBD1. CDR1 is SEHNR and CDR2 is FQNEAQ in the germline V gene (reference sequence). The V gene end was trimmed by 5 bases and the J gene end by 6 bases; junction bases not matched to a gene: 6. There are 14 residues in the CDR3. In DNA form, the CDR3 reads TGTGCCAGCAGCACCGGACAGGGGGCCGGCGAGCAGTACTTC. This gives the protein CASSTGQGAGEQYF. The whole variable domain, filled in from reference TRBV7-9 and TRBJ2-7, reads DTGVSQNPRHKITKRGQNVTFRCDPISEHNRLYWYRQTLGQGPEFLTYFQNEAQLEKSRLLSDRFSAERPKGSFSTLEIQRTEQGDSAMYLCASSTGQGAGEQYFGPGTRLTVT.

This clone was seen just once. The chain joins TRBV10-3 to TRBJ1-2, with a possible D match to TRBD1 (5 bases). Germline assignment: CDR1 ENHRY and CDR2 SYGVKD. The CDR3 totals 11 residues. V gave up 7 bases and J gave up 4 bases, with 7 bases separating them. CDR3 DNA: TGTGCCATCAATAGGGGCTATGGCTACACCTTC. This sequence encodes CAINRGYGYTF.

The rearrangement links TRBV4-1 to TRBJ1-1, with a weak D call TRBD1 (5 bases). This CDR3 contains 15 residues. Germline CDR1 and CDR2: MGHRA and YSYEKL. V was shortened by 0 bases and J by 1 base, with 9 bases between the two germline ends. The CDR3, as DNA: TGCGCCAGCAGCCAAGAGCAGGGTACGAACACTGAAGCTTTCTTT. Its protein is CASSQEQGTNTEAFF.

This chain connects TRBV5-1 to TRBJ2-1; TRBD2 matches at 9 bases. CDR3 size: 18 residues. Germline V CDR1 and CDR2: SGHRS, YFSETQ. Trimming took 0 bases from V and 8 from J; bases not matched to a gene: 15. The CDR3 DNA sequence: TGCGCCAGCAGCTTGGCCGAAGGGTGGCTAGCGGGGCCCTATGAGCAGTTCTTC. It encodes CASSLAEGWLAGPYEQFF. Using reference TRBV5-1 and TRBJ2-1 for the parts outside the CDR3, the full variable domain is KAGVTQTPRYLIKTRGQQVTLSCSPISGHRSVSWYQQTPGQGLQFLFEYFSETQRNKGNFPGRFSGRQFSNSRSEMNVSTLELGDSALYLCASSLAEGWLAGPYEQFFGPGTRLTVL.

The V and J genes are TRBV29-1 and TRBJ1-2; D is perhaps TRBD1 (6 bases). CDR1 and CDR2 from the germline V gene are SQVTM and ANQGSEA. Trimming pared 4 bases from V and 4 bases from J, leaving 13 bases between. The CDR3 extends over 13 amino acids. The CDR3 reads CSVVGAGGYGYTF. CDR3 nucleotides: TGCAGCGTTGTGGGGGCTGGGGGCTATGGCTACACCTTC.

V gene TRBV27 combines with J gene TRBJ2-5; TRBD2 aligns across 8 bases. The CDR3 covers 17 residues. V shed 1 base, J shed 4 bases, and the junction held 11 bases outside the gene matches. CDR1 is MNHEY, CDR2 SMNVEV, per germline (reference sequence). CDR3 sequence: CASSLYPKGTSIETQYF. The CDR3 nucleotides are TGTGCCAGCAGTTTATACCCTAAGGGGACTAGTATAGAGACCCAGTACTTC.

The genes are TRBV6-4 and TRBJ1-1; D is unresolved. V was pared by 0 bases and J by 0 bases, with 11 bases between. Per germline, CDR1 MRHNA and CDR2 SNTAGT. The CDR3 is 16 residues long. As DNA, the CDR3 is TGTGCCAGCAGTGACTCGACTAAAGGATTGAACACTGAAGCTTTCTTT. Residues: CASSDSTKGLNTEAFF.

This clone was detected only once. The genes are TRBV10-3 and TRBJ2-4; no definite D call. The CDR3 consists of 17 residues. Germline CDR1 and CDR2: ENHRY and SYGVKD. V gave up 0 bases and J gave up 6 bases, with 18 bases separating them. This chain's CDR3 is CAISESHNAPPGNIQYF. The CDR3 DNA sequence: TGTGCCATCAGTGAGTCTCATAACGCCCCGCCCGGAAACATTCAGTACTTC.

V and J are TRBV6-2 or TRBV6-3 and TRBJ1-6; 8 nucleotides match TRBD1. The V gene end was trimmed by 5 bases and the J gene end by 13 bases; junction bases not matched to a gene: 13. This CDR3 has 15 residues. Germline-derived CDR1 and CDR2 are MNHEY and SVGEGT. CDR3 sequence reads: CASSTPRTGPEPLHF. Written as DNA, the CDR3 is TGTGCCAGCAGTACCCCTCGGACAGGGCCTGAGCCCCTCCACTTT.

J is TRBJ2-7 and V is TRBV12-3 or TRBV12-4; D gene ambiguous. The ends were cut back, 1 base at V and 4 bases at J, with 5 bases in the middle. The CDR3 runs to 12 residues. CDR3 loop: CASSLGAYEQYF. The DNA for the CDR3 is TGTGCCAGCAGTTTAGGAGCGTACGAGCAGTACTTC.

The CDR3 loop is CASSQDPPLGGGTDTQYF. The CDR3 DNA is TGTGCCAGCAGCCAAGATCCCCCCCTAGGAGGAGGCACAGATACGCAGTATTTT. V usage is TRBV4-2 and J usage is TRBJ2-3, with D possibly matching TRBD2 (5 bases). Trimming took off 0 bases at V and 1 base at J, with 17 bases between the two ends. The V gene's germline CDR1 is LGHNA and CDR2 YNFKEQ. The CDR3 extends over 18 amino acids.

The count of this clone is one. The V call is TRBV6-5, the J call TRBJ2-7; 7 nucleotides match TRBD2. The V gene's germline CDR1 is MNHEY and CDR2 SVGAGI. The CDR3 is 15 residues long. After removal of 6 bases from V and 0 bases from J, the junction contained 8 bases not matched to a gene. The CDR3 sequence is CASSAQAGFSYEQYF. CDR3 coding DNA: TGTGCCAGCAGCGCACAAGCGGGGTTCTCCTACGAGCAGTACTTC.